This T cell receptor (beta chain) was recovered during a study of cytomegalovirus exposure and HLA in healthy donors. Points from the study as a whole: In vitro confirmation showed a few CMV-associated chains to be CMV antigen specific.

Regarding this clone: No antigen is known for it.

The PCR was carried out with 60 Vbeta primers and 13 Jbeta primers. Generated by immunoSEQ multiplex PCR, the TCRdb table keeps only in-frame clones and is missing some. The table has 140,000 or so clones, approximately 80% seen once. Per the germline V gene, CDR1 is LGHNA and CDR2 is YSLEER. The V gene end was trimmed by 4 bases and the J gene end by 9 bases; junction bases not matched to a gene: 11. CDR3 length: 14 residues. Sequencing used PBMCs. This receptor was taken from a female donor in good health and CMV-seronegative. J is TRBJ1-1 and V is TRBV4-3; 7 bases match TRBD1. The CDR3 DNA sequence: TGCGCCAGCAGCCGCTCCGAAGGGACAGAAAAAGCTTTCTTT. It codes for CASSRSEGTEKAFF.